The 9 T cell receptor beta chains presented below share a single source sample, sequenced in a study of T cell responses to AZD1222 COVID-19 vaccine (dated by TCRdb to the early 2020s). Read against the paper, the sample's time point label means: baseline before first vaccination. Library prep was done by the immunoSEQ multiplex PCR assay. In its TCRdb copy, this immuneACCESS table keeps in-frame sequences only and misses some clones. Where compared with another copy, unresolved V genes explain less than half of these, and the others have no known cause. In all, the sample holds some 160,000 clones, and roughly 90% of those were seen once. Around 5.5% of the sample rests with the top ten. The sequencing here drew on peripheral blood, taken on day 0 of AZD1222 vaccination. The source of these receptors is an adult in good health.

This sequence joins TRBV2 and TRBJ1-5, with no clear D. Germline CDR1 and CDR2: SNHLY and FYNNEI. This CDR3 has 15 amino acids. V lost 4 bases and J 4 bases, leaving 14 bases between the germline ends. The CDR3 reads CASSVGRAENQPQHF. In DNA form, the CDR3 reads TGTGCCAGCAGTGTCGGGCGGGCAGAAAATCAGCCCCAGCATTTT. Together with reference TRBV2 and TRBJ1-5, the CDR3 gives the full variable domain: EPEVTQTPSHQVTQMGQEVILRCVPISNHLYFYWYRQILGQKVEFLVSFYNNEISEKSEIFDDQFSVERPDGSNFTLKIRSTKLEDSAMYFCASSVGRAENQPQHFGDGTRLSIL.

The chain uses TRBV3-1 (or the pseudogene TRBV3-2) and TRBJ2-3; 10 bases line up with TRBD1. The CDR3 extends over 14 amino acids. Trimming cost V 4 bases and J 6 bases; bases outside gene matches: 4. The germline CDR1 and CDR2 sequences are LGHDT and YNNKEL (reference sequence). As DNA, the CDR3 is TGTGCCAGCAGCCGCGACAGGGGGCGGGATACGCAGTATTTT. It specifies CASSRDRGRDTQYF.

The CDR3 nucleotides read TGTGCCAGCAGCCAAGAGTTCCGGGGAACTGAAGCTTTCTTT. This codes for CASSQEFRGTEAFF. This sequence joins TRBV4-2 and TRBJ1-1; D is unresolved. Germline V gives CDR1 LGHNA, CDR2 YNFKEQ. This CDR3 has 14 residues. V lost 0 bases, J lost 5 bases, and 10 bases lay in between.

The chain carries TRBV9 and TRBJ2-1; 11 positions match TRBD2. Per germline, CDR1 SGDLS and CDR2 YYNGEE. The CDR3 runs 16 residues. Trimming took 0 bases from V and 6 from J; bases not matched to a gene: 5. In DNA form, the CDR3 reads TGTGCCAGCAGCGTAGGCGGGACTAGCGGACCCAATGAGCAGTTCTTC. Protein product: CASSVGGTSGPNEQFF.

This chain links TRBV28 with TRBJ1-4, with D possibly matching TRBD1 (5 bases). CDR1 is MDHEN and CDR2 is SYDVKM in the germline V gene. V lost 3 bases to trimming and J lost 8 bases, with 10 bases between them. The CDR3 extends over 13 amino acids. This chain's CDR3 is CASSFVRGEKLFF. DNA for the CDR3: TGTGCCAGCAGTTTTGTAAGGGGCGAAAAACTGTTTTTT.

V usage is TRBV19 and J usage is TRBJ2-4, with 7 bases identical to TRBD1. This CDR3 has 13 amino acids. Germline loops: CDR1 LNHDA, CDR2 SQIVND (reference sequence). Trimming at V came to 10 bases and at J to 3 bases, leaving 6 bases not matched to a gene. CDR3 in amino acids: CATFGTVKNIQYF. The CDR3, as DNA: TGTGCCACTTTTGGGACAGTCAAAAACATTCAGTACTTC.

The chain couples TRBV30 to TRBJ2-2; D possibly corresponds to TRBD2 (6 bases). Per germline, CDR1 GTSNPN and CDR2 SVGIG (reference sequence). The CDR3 is 14 amino acids. Trimming cost V 0 bases and J 7 bases, with 12 bases left between them. CDR3 region: CAWSVSGDGGELFF. CDR3 bases: TGTGCCTGGAGTGTGTCGGGAGACGGCGGGGAGCTGTTTTTT.

The J gene is TRBJ2-3, the V gene TRBV27; TRBD2 is a possible D gene (5 bases). This CDR3 is 13 amino acids long. V lost 5 bases to trimming and J lost 8 bases, with 14 bases between them. Germline CDR1 reads MNHEY; CDR2 reads SMNVEV (reference sequence). For the CDR3, the DNA is TGTGCCAGCAGTAGTGGCAGTCGGGGTACGCAGTATTTT. It translates to CASSSGSRGTQYF.

The V gene is TRBV3-1 (or the pseudogene TRBV3-2), the J gene TRBJ1-2; maybe TRBD1 (6 bases). CDR1 LGHDT and CDR2 YNNKEL come from the germline V gene (reference sequence). The CDR3 extends over 17 amino acids. V lost 4 bases and J lost 0, with 18 bases in between. CDR3 residues: CASSLPPRRQANYGYTF. CDR3 DNA sequence: TGTGCCAGCAGCCTCCCACCCCGTAGACAGGCTAACTATGGCTACACCTTC.